What follows describes a single T cell receptor beta chain. Antigen: not known. What was sequenced were expressed TCRB transcripts, since all of the isolated RNA had been reverse transcribed. Profiled with immunoSEQ multiplex PCR; TCRdb holds only in-frame clones, not every one. The data show 300,000 or so clones, around 15% seen once. The data are from a study of beta chain features in type 1 diabetes. Study findings and constraints: There was a moderate but significant shortening of TCRB CDR3s in all four CD4+ subsets of Type 1 diabetes patients.

Trimming cost V 5 bases and J 2 bases, with 18 bases left between them. The CDR3 is 16 amino acids. The V gene's germline CDR1 is SGHVS and CDR2 FQNEAQ. The clonotype originates from a man aged 25 to 40 with type 1 diabetes. Sequencing was carried out using naive CD4+ T cells from blood. The chain has TRBV7-8 and TRBJ1-2, with D perhaps TRBD1 (5 bases). CDR3 coding DNA: TGTGCCAGCAGCCTAAGTCGGGGGAATTCAAACTATGGCTACACCTTC. Translating gives CASSLSRGNSNYGYTF.